Listed below are T cell receptor beta chains from one sample, sequenced in a study of liver allograft versus peripheral blood T cells. One entry per CDR3 protein, called by TCRdb with MiXCR from the reads. The data show 6,500 to 9,000 distinct CDR3 sequences, over 15% seen once. The receptors were gathered from a human patient who had a liver transplant. The graft donor may account for some of the T cells. The CDR3 runs from the conserved cysteine through the conserved F or W. The order of the fields is D gene, V gene, clone size, J gene, CDR3 DNA, CDR3 protein. D genes are given only for firm matches. A clone size is listed for some rows: how often the clone was seen (once, few, many), or a class if it is expanded.

>TRBD1|TRBV24-1|medium-sized|TRBJ1-1
TGTGCCACCAGTGATGACCCCCGGGACAGTGAAGCTTTCTTT
CATSDDPRDSEAFF
>.|TRBV28|.|TRBJ2-3
TGTGCCAGCAGTAACCGGGACTTCACAGATACGCAGTATTTT
CASSNRDFTDTQYF
>TRBD1|TRBV19|.|TRBJ2-1
TGTGCCAGTAGTATAGTGGGACAGGGTCCCGATGAGCAGTTCTTC
CASSIVGQGPDEQFF
>.|TRBV5-6|few|TRBJ2-1
TGTGCCAGCAGCTTGGGAGGGGATGAGCAGTTCTTC
CASSLGGDEQFF
>.|TRBV12-3/TRBV12-4|.|TRBJ1-1
TGTGCCAGCACCAAACACCCACAGGGACGCACTGAAGCTTTCTTT
CASTKHPQGRTEAFF
>TRBD2|TRBV6-1|.|TRBJ2-7
TGTGCCAGCAGTGAAGCGGCCGGGACTAGCGGTATTTTAACCTTTAACGAGCAGTACTTC
CASSEAAGTSGILTFNEQYF
>.|TRBV24-1|many|TRBJ2-7
TGTGCCACCAGTGTTGATAAGGGGTCCTACGAGCAGTACTTC
CATSVDKGSYEQYF
>.|TRBV27|.|TRBJ2-1
TGTGCCAGCAGTTTATCGGTGGGGGCATCCTACAATGAGCAGTTCTTC
CASSLSVGASYNEQFF
>.|TRBV27|.|TRBJ2-7
TGTGCCAGCAGTAGAATCAATTTAATCTCCTACGAGCAGTACTTC
CASSRINLISYEQYF
>.|TRBV19|.|TRBJ1-5
TGTGCCAGTAGCCCCGTGAGGGAGCCCCAGCATTTT
CASSPVREPQHF
>.|TRBV7-9|.|TRBJ2-3
TGTGCCAGCAGCCCTGGGGACGGTACAGATACGCAGTATTTT
CASSPGDGTDTQYF
>.|TRBV2|once|TRBJ2-1
TGTGCCAGCAGGTCTGTTGAGCAGTTCTTC
CASRSVEQFF
>TRBD1|TRBV6-5|few|TRBJ1-1
TGTGCCAGCAGCTACGGGACAGGGGAAACTGAAGCTTTCTTT
CASSYGTGETEAFF
>TRBD1|TRBV7-9|.|TRBJ2-7
TGTGCCAGCAGCTTTACAGGGGGAAATACCTACGAGCAGTACTTC
CASSFTGGNTYEQYF
>.|TRBV28|once|TRBJ1-2
TGTGCCAGCAGTTTCCCCACCAGGGTGCCCAAAACTAACTATGGCTACACCTTC
CASSFPTRVPKTNYGYTF
>.|TRBV6-1|few|TRBJ2-3
TGTGCCAGCACCCCCGCGGAAGATACGCAGTATTTT
CASTPAEDTQYF
>.|TRBV27|.|TRBJ1-6
TGTGCCAGCAAGGGAGGGGGGGGACCCCTCCACTTT
CASKGGGGPLHF
>.|TRBV11-2|few|TRBJ1-1
TGTGCCAGCAGCGTAACCGGGACTGAAGCTTTCTTT
CASSVTGTEAFF
>.|TRBV29-1|medium-sized|TRBJ1-2
TGCAGCGTTGTTTCGGACTCCTCCCTCGGCTATGGCTACACCTTC
CSVVSDSSLGYGYTF
>TRBD2|TRBV19|few|TRBJ2-2
TGTGCCAGTAATTTGCTAGCGGGGGCCCCCGGGGAGCTGTTTTTT
CASNLLAGAPGELFF
>TRBD1|TRBV19|medium-sized|TRBJ1-4
TGTGCCAGTAGTGGGACAGGGGTCTGGGGTGAAAAACTGTTTTTT
CASSGTGVWGEKLFF
>.|TRBV6-5|medium-sized|TRBJ1-1
TGTGCCAGCAGTTACCACCCACAGAACACTGAAGCTTTCTTT
CASSYHPQNTEAFF
>.|TRBV19|many|TRBJ1-1
TGTGCCAGTAGTATAAGGGGTACGAGGAACACTGAAGCTTTCTTT
CASSIRGTRNTEAFF
>TRBD1|TRBV7-9|many|TRBJ2-7
TGTGCCAGCAGCCCAACGACAGGGGGCGGCGAGCAGTACTTC
CASSPTTGGGEQYF
>TRBD1|TRBV6-5|.|TRBJ2-7
TGTGCCAGCAGTTCCTCACGGGACAGGAGCTCCTACGAGCAGTACTTC
CASSSSRDRSSYEQYF
>TRBD2|TRBV12-5|.|TRBJ2-3
TGTGCTAGTGGCTCTGAGTTGCGACTAGCGGGGATCACAGATACGCAGTATTTT
CASGSELRLAGITDTQYF
>.|TRBV6-5|medium-sized|TRBJ1-1
TGTGCCAGCAGCTCACTCACCAACACTGAAGCTTTCTTT
CASSSLTNTEAFF
>.|TRBV7-9|.|TRBJ2-7
TGTGCCAGCAGCCGCACGACAGGCGGCTTCTACGAGCAGTACTTC
CASSRTTGGFYEQYF
>.|TRBV15|medium-sized|TRBJ1-1
TGTGCCACCAGCAGGCATCAGGGGTTCTTTAAAACTGAAGCTTTCTTT
CATSRHQGFFKTEAFF
>.|TRBV5-4|few|TRBJ1-2
TGTGCCAGCAGCGGGACGGGTGGCTACACCTTC
CASSGTGGYTF
>.|TRBV15|medium-sized|TRBJ1-1
TGTGCCACCAGCAGCCCAATCAGGGCCCTGAACACTGAAGCTTTCTTT
CATSSPIRALNTEAFF
>.|TRBV6-2/TRBV6-3|medium-sized|TRBJ1-1
TGTGCCAGCTCCTTTAAGCTTGAAGCTTTCTTT
CASSFKLEAFF
>.|TRBV6-1|medium-sized|TRBJ1-2
TGTGCCAGCAGTGAACAGCAGGGTGTGGGCTATGGCTACACCTTC
CASSEQQGVGYGYTF
>TRBD1|TRBV30|few|TRBJ1-1
TGTGCCTGGAGTGAGACAGGGGTTAATGAAGCTTTCTTT
CAWSETGVNEAFF
>.|TRBV9|.|TRBJ2-7
TGTGCCAGCAGCGTAGGGGGGGACGAGCAGTACTTC
CASSVGGDEQYF
>TRBD2|TRBV13|large|TRBJ2-6
TGTGCCAGCAGCCTGACTAGCGGGGGGGCCCCCGGGGCCAACGTCCTGACTTTC
CASSLTSGGAPGANVLTF
>.|TRBV9|once|TRBJ1-1
TGTGCCAGCAGCGTAGGAAGGGGAAGCGCCTATACTGAAGCTTTCTTT
CASSVGRGSAYTEAFF
>.|TRBV20-1|.|TRBJ2-7
TGCAGTGCTAGAGGGGGCGCCTACGAGCAGTACTTC
CSARGGAYEQYF
>.|TRBV27|medium-sized|TRBJ1-1
TGTGCCAGCAGGACGAGCGGATCAGCCACTGAAGCTTTCTTT
CASRTSGSATEAFF
>.|TRBV6-2/TRBV6-3|few|TRBJ1-2
TGTGCCAGCAGTTACTCGAGGGCTGGGGAAGGCTACACCTTC
CASSYSRAGEGYTF
>.|TRBV27|.|TRBJ2-1
TGTGCCAGCAGTTTACGTGGGACCTCCGAGTTGATCCGTGAGCAGTTCTTC
CASSLRGTSELIREQFF
>.|TRBV30|few|TRBJ1-1
TGTGCCTGGAGTCTGATGAACACTGAAGCTTTCTTT
CAWSLMNTEAFF
>TRBD1|TRBV5-4|.|TRBJ1-1
TGTGCCAGCAGCGGGGGACAGACCATTCGTGGCACTGAAGCTTTCTTT
CASSGGQTIRGTEAFF
>.|TRBV27|few|TRBJ2-3
TGTGCCAGCAGTTCCCACACAGATACGCAGTATTTT
CASSSHTDTQYF
>.|TRBV29-1|once|TRBJ1-4
TGCAGAGAGGGGAGCGGAGGAAGGAAGGAAAAACTGTTTTTT
CREGSGGRKEKLFF
>.|TRBV6-5|many|TRBJ1-1
TGTGCCAGCAGGGCTACACAGGGACACACTGAAGCTTTCTTT
CASRATQGHTEAFF
>.|TRBV14|few|TRBJ2-7
TGTGCCAGCAGCCAAGACAGGTCCTACGAGCAGTACTTC
CASSQDRSYEQYF
>.|TRBV20-1|.|TRBJ1-6
TGCAGTGCTAGAGATCCGGGAACAGGGAGCTCCTATAATTCACCCCTCCACTTT
CSARDPGTGSSYNSPLHF
>TRBD1|TRBV10-3|medium-sized|TRBJ1-4
TGTGCCATCAGGACAGGGGACGAAAAACTGTTTTTT
CAIRTGDEKLFF